A selection of T cell receptor beta chains follows, all from one sample in a study of blood T cell repertoires in COVID-19. Some clones are missing from TCRdb's copy, which holds only in-frame ones; the method was immunoSEQ multiplex PCR. The sample lists around 230,000 clones; about 79% were seen once. Sequenced sample: peripheral blood. These receptors came from a man in his forties who had recovered from COVID-19. Both conserved end residues are part of each CDR3. Each record gives: CDR3 length, J gene, D gene, V gene, clone size, CDR3 DNA, CDR3 protein. The D gene is left open where the match is weak. Some rows mark clone size as missing; the rest say once, few, many or name a class of expanded clone.

len: 14; j_gene: TRBJ1-2; d_gene: -; v_gene: TRBV19; abundance: -; CDR3nt: TGTGCCAGTACCCTGCGCTGGGCCCAAAGGGGCTACACCTTC; CDR3aa: CASTLRWAQRGYTF
len: 13; j_gene: TRBJ2-5; d_gene: -; v_gene: TRBV11-3; abundance: -; CDR3nt: TGTGCCAGCAGCTTGGGGGGATCTGAGACCCAGTACTTC; CDR3aa: CASSLGGSETQYF
len: 13; j_gene: TRBJ1-2; d_gene: -; v_gene: TRBV18; abundance: -; CDR3nt: TGTGCCAGCTCACCGGACAAGTCATATGGCTACACCTTC; CDR3aa: CASSPDKSYGYTF
len: 15; j_gene: TRBJ2-3; d_gene: TRBD2; v_gene: TRBV5-8; abundance: -; CDR3nt: TGTGCCAGCAGCTTCAAGACTAGCGGTGTGGGTACGCAGTATTTT; CDR3aa: CASSFKTSGVGTQYF
len: 12; j_gene: TRBJ2-7; d_gene: -; v_gene: TRBV7-2; abundance: -; CDR3nt: TGTGCCAGCAGCCCAGACAGATACGAGCAGTACTTC; CDR3aa: CASSPDRYEQYF
len: 14; j_gene: TRBJ2-1; d_gene: -; v_gene: TRBV5-1; abundance: few; CDR3nt: TGCGCCAGCAGCTTGGGGAGCTCCTACAATGAGCAGTTCTTC; CDR3aa: CASSLGSSYNEQFF
len: 14; j_gene: TRBJ2-2; d_gene: -; v_gene: TRBV5-1; abundance: -; CDR3nt: TGCGCCAGCTTAGTGACAGGGAACACCGGGGAGCTGTTTTTT; CDR3aa: CASLVTGNTGELFF
len: 15; j_gene: TRBJ2-1; d_gene: TRBD2; v_gene: TRBV7-9; abundance: few; CDR3nt: TGTGCCAGCAGCTTAAGCGCGGGGGGCCGCAATGAGCAGTTCTTC; CDR3aa: CASSLSAGGRNEQFF
len: 12; j_gene: TRBJ1-2; d_gene: TRBD1; v_gene: TRBV7-9; abundance: once; CDR3nt: TGTGCCAGCAGCTTAGGTGGACAGGGGGGCCTCTTC; CDR3aa: CASSLGGQGGLF
len: 15; j_gene: TRBJ2-5; d_gene: TRBD2; v_gene: TRBV6-6; abundance: -; CDR3nt: TGTGCCAGCAGTTACTCGGTGCTAGCGGGGGAGACCCAGTACTTC; CDR3aa: CASSYSVLAGETQYF
len: 16; j_gene: TRBJ1-1; d_gene: TRBD1; v_gene: TRBV20-1; abundance: once; CDR3nt: TGCAGTGCTAGTCCCGGGACAGGGGGCGGGAACACTGAAGCTTTCTTT; CDR3aa: CSASPGTGGGNTEAFF
len: 15; j_gene: TRBJ2-7; d_gene: TRBD2; v_gene: TRBV2; abundance: -; CDR3nt: TGTGCCAGCAGGGGAGGGTGGCGGGAAGTTTACGAGCAGTACTTC; CDR3aa: CASRGGWREVYEQYF
len: 15; j_gene: TRBJ1-5; d_gene: TRBD1; v_gene: TRBV19; abundance: -; CDR3nt: TGTGCCAGTAGTATTGGGACAGGGGGCTTCCAGCCCCAGCATTTT; CDR3aa: CASSIGTGGFQPQHF
len: 15; j_gene: TRBJ1-2; d_gene: TRBD1; v_gene: TRBV28; abundance: once; CDR3nt: TGTGCCAGCAGTGGGGGACAGGGACCGAACTATGGCTACACCTTC; CDR3aa: CASSGGQGPNYGYTF
len: 16; j_gene: TRBJ1-4; d_gene: TRBD1; v_gene: TRBV7-8; abundance: -; CDR3nt: TGTGCCAGCAGCCCCGATAGGGGACAGGGAGGAGAAAAACTGTTTTTT; CDR3aa: CASSPDRGQGGEKLFF
len: 16; j_gene: TRBJ2-1; d_gene: TRBD1; v_gene: TRBV7-8; abundance: -; CDR3nt: TGTGCCAGCAGCCCCCGAAGACAGGGGGCACAGCGGGATCTGTTCTTC; CDR3aa: CASSPRRQGAQRDLFF
len: 16; j_gene: TRBJ1-4; d_gene: -; v_gene: TRBV18; abundance: -; CDR3nt: TGTGCCAGCTCACCAGCGGCGGGACTCGAGAATGAAAAACTGTTTTTT; CDR3aa: CASSPAAGLENEKLFF
len: 17; j_gene: TRBJ2-3; d_gene: TRBD2; v_gene: TRBV7-9; abundance: -; CDR3nt: TGTGCCAGCAGCTTAAAGCTAGCGGGGACTAGCACAGATACGCAGTATTTT; CDR3aa: CASSLKLAGTSTDTQYF
len: 14; j_gene: TRBJ2-7; d_gene: -; v_gene: TRBV10-1; abundance: -; CDR3nt: TGCGCCAGCAGTGAGAGGACAGATTCCTACGAGCAGTACTTC; CDR3aa: CASSERTDSYEQYF
len: 15; j_gene: TRBJ1-2; d_gene: -; v_gene: TRBV30; abundance: -; CDR3nt: TGTGCCTGGAGTGTAGGGGGTTTTGTAAACTATGGCTACACCTTC; CDR3aa: CAWSVGGFVNYGYTF
len: 12; j_gene: TRBJ2-5; d_gene: -; v_gene: TRBV11-3; abundance: -; CDR3nt: TGTGCCAGCAGCTCATACCAAGAGACCCAGTACTTC; CDR3aa: CASSSYQETQYF
len: 15; j_gene: TRBJ1-2; d_gene: TRBD1; v_gene: TRBV6-5; abundance: -; CDR3nt: TGTGCCAGCAGTTACCTACCGGGACAGGGCTATGGCTACACCTTC; CDR3aa: CASSYLPGQGYGYTF
len: 14; j_gene: TRBJ1-3; d_gene: -; v_gene: TRBV5-1; abundance: once; CDR3nt: TGCGCCAGCAGCCCTACCTTGTGGGGAAACACCATATATTTT; CDR3aa: CASSPTLWGNTIYF
len: 15; j_gene: TRBJ1-6; d_gene: -; v_gene: TRBV6-5; abundance: -; CDR3nt: TGTGCCAGCAGTTCCCAAATACAGGGTTCTTCACCCCTCCACTTT; CDR3aa: CASSSQIQGSSPLHF
len: 15; j_gene: TRBJ2-3; d_gene: -; v_gene: TRBV5-1; abundance: -; CDR3nt: TGCGCCAGCAGCTTGGAACAGGGACGCGACGGTACGCAGTATTTT; CDR3aa: CASSLEQGRDGTQYF
len: 15; j_gene: TRBJ1-1; d_gene: TRBD1; v_gene: TRBV9; abundance: -; CDR3nt: TGTGCCAGCAGCGCTACAGGGGGGATGAACACTGAAGCTTTCTTT; CDR3aa: CASSATGGMNTEAFF
len: 12; j_gene: TRBJ1-2; d_gene: -; v_gene: TRBV4-3; abundance: -; CDR3nt: TGCGCCAGCAGCCAAGCGGGGTGGGGCTACACCTTC; CDR3aa: CASSQAGWGYTF
len: 16; j_gene: TRBJ1-2; d_gene: -; v_gene: TRBV5-1; abundance: -; CDR3nt: TGCGCCAGCAGCTCGTCAACGAGGGAGATTAACTATGGCTACACCTTC; CDR3aa: CASSSSTREINYGYTF
len: 17; j_gene: TRBJ1-2; d_gene: TRBD1; v_gene: TRBV7-2; abundance: -; CDR3nt: TGTGCCAGCAGCTTAGAAGCAGGGGGAGTATCGAACTATGGCTACACCTTC; CDR3aa: CASSLEAGGVSNYGYTF
len: 15; j_gene: TRBJ2-5; d_gene: TRBD1; v_gene: TRBV5-1; abundance: -; CDR3nt: TGCGCCAGCAGCTGGGCCGGGACAGGGGAGGAGACCCAGTACTTC; CDR3aa: CASSWAGTGEETQYF